The 24 T cell receptor beta chains below come from one sample, sequenced in a study of T cell responses to AZD1222 COVID-19 vaccine. Some clones are missing from TCRdb's copy, which holds only in-frame ones; the method was immunoSEQ multiplex PCR. This table holds around 100,000 clones, about nine tenths found once. This sample comprised peripheral blood, obtained on day 0 of AZD1222 vaccination. These receptors were taken from an adult in good health.

The rearrangement uses TRBV7-2 and TRBJ2-3; the D is unclear. The V gene's germline CDR1 is SGHTA and CDR2 FQGNSA. The CDR3 spans 13 residues. Trimming cost V 3 bases and J 5 bases, with 9 bases left between them. The CDR3 sequence is CASSLSVQDTQYF. The CDR3 nucleotides read TGTGCCAGCAGCTTGTCGGTACAAGATACGCAGTATTTT.

The chain combines TRBV2 with TRBJ2-5, with 8 bases fitting TRBD2. CDR1 SNHLY and CDR2 FYNNEI come from the germline V gene. There are 14 residues in the CDR3. J lost 1 base, V lost 7 bases, and 5 bases had no gene match. CDR3 nucleotides: TGTGCCAGCAAAGCTAGCGGGCCCCAAGAGACCCAGTACTTC. Amino acid sequence: CASKASGPQETQYF. The entire variable domain, with the rest obtained from reference TRBV2 and TRBJ2-5, is as follows: EPEVTQTPSHQVTQMGQEVILRCVPISNHLYFYWYRQILGQKVEFLVSFYNNEISEKSEIFDDQFSVERPDGSNFTLKIRSTKLEDSAMYFCASKASGPQETQYFGPGTRLLVL.

The chain uses TRBV7-8 and TRBJ1-5; 8 positions agree with TRBD1. This CDR3 is 18 amino acids long. The J segment lost 0 bases and the V segment lost 3 bases, leaving 10 bases of the junction unmatched. CDR1 SGHVS and CDR2 FQNEAQ come from the germline V gene. CDR3 sequence: CASSFSGQETHSNQPQHF. DNA of the CDR3: TGTGCCAGCAGCTTTTCGGGACAGGAAACGCATAGCAATCAGCCCCAGCATTTT.

V and J are TRBV5-1 and TRBJ1-1; D possibly corresponds to TRBD1 (5 bases). Trimming left V 0 bases short and J 11 bases short, with 11 bases between. This CDR3 has 12 residues. CDR1 SGHRS and CDR2 YFSETQ come from the germline V gene. This CDR3 reads CASSLDSGTAFF. The CDR3 DNA follows: TGCGCCAGCAGCTTGGATTCCGGGACGGCTTTCTTT.

The V and J genes are TRBV15 and TRBJ2-1; D gene uncertain. The CDR3 extends over 17 amino acids. V was trimmed by 3 bases and J by 0 bases, leaving 15 bases between them. The germline V gene encodes CDR1 LNHNV and CDR2 YYDKDF (reference sequence). CDR3 bases: TGTGCCACCAGCAGTCCCCCGGTGGGTGGCTCCTACAATGAGCAGTTCTTC. This encodes CATSSPPVGGSYNEQFF. Drawing the rest from reference TRBV15 and TRBJ2-1, the complete variable domain is DAMVIQNPRYQVTQFGKPVTLSCSQTLNHNVMYWYQQKSSQAPKLLFHYYDKDFNNEADTPDNFQSRRPNTSFCFLDIRSPGLGDTAMYLCATSSPPVGGSYNEQFFGPGTRLTVL.

The V call is TRBV28, the J call TRBJ2-2; no clear D gene. The germline V gene has CDR1 MDHEN and CDR2 SYDVKM. The CDR3 loop spans 14 amino acids. Trimming cost V 4 bases and J 1 base, with 7 bases left between them. The CDR3 DNA follows: TGTGCCAGCAGTTCGGCAGGGAACACCGGGGAGCTGTTTTTT. It translates to CASSSAGNTGELFF.

The genes are TRBV10-2 and TRBJ2-3, with unresolved D. Germline assignment: CDR1 WSHSY and CDR2 SAAADI. The CDR3 runs 14 residues. Trimming took off 4 bases at V and 2 bases at J, with 10 bases between the two ends. The CDR3 sequence is CASSGHSYTDTQYF. CDR3 in DNA: TGCGCCAGCAGTGGTCACTCCTACACAGATACGCAGTATTTT.

The chain couples TRBV11-2 to TRBJ2-2; D possibly corresponds to TRBD1 (7 bases). CDR1 and CDR2 (germline): SGHAT, FQNNGV. The CDR3 is 15 residues long. Trimming removed 5 bases from V and 0 bases from J, with 10 bases in between. CDR3 nucleotides: TGTGCCAGCAGCCGGGGGACAGCGAACACCGGGGAGCTGTTTTTT. This gives the protein CASSRGTANTGELFF.

A remark on this clone: A read error may produce the germline difference seen at one junction end. This chain uses TRBV6-1 with TRBJ1-2; D gene uncertain. CDR3 length equals 12 residues. CDR1 MNHNS and CDR2 SASEGT come from the germline V gene. The CDR3 loop reads CASSEAEGGYTF. In DNA, the CDR3 is TGTGCCAGTAGTGAAGCGGAAGGAGGCTACACCTTC.

This chain's CDR3 is CTRTGGNQPQHF. The CDR3 DNA sequence: TGCACCAGGACAGGGGGCAATCAGCCCCAGCATTTT. V is TRBV1 and J is TRBJ1-5; TRBD1 was called by the table and not checked on the DNA. TRBV1 is shown as a pseudogene. This CDR3 contains 12 residues.

This clone was seen once. This chain links TRBV11-2 with TRBJ1-3, with TRBD1 as a possible D gene (6 bases). Germline CDR1 is SGHAT and CDR2 is FQNNGV. The CDR3 sequence is 14 residues long. Trimming left V 5 bases short and J 1 base short, with 9 bases between. CDR3 coding DNA: TGTGCCAGCAGCAGGGGGGTTTCTGGAAACACCATATATTTT. Protein sequence: CASSRGVSGNTIYF.

This clone was seen once. The V call is TRBV12-3 or TRBV12-4, the J call TRBJ2-3; D perhaps matches TRBD2 (6 bases). This CDR3 has 11 amino acids. The V end was cut by 6 bases, the J end by 14 bases, with 15 bases between. The CDR3 nucleotides read TGTGCCAGCAGCCATGGGGGACTTTGGTATTTT. Amino acids: CASSHGGLWYF.

The rearrangement uses TRBV27 and TRBJ1-5; possible D gene TRBD1, 6 bases. V was clipped by 6 bases and J by 6 bases, with 18 bases between them. This CDR3 has 15 amino acids. CDR1 and CDR2 (germline): MNHEY, SMNVEV (reference sequence). The CDR3 loop is CASSLGGGGGQPQHF. In DNA, the CDR3 is TGTGCCAGCAGCCTCGGGGGGGGCGGCGGTCAGCCCCAGCATTTT.

The chain is built from TRBV28 and TRBJ2-5; no reliable D call. CDR3 length: 12 amino acids. Trimming left V 3 bases short and J 4 bases short, with 6 bases between. Germline V gene data show CDR1 as MDHEN and CDR2 as SYDVKM. In DNA form, the CDR3 reads TGTGCCAGCAGTTTGTGGGGAGAGACCCAGTACTTC. It yields the protein CASSLWGETQYF.

The chain has TRBV9 and TRBJ2-2, with a possible D match to TRBD2 (6 bases). The CDR3 sequence is 15 residues long. Germline V gives CDR1 SGDLS, CDR2 YYNGEE. The V gene lost 2 bases and the J gene lost 5 bases, with 13 bases spanning the gap. DNA for the CDR3: TGTGCCAGCAGCGTGGGGGGATTAGGTACCGGGGAGCTGTTTTTT. Encoded protein: CASSVGGLGTGELFF.

V is TRBV6-5 and J is TRBJ1-4, with 10 nucleotides matching TRBD1. Germline lookup yields CDR1 MNHEY and CDR2 SVGAGI. The J segment lost 8 bases and the V segment lost 7 bases, leaving 10 bases of the junction unmatched. The CDR3 length is 15 residues. The CDR3 sequence: CASTSLGQGIEKLFF. CDR3 bases: TGTGCCAGCACCTCCTTGGGACAGGGGATAGAAAAACTGTTTTTT.

A remark on this clone: Other DNA sequences in the same sample also yield this CDR3. The chain combines TRBV15 with TRBJ1-5; 10 nucleotides align to TRBD1. Per germline, CDR1 LNHNV and CDR2 YYDKDF (reference sequence). This CDR3 is 14 amino acids long. The ends lost 3 bases at V and 6 bases at J; junction bases unmatched: 2. The chain's CDR3 is CATSRDRGGQPQHF. CDR3 nucleotide sequence: TGTGCCACCAGCAGGGACAGGGGGGGTCAGCCCCAGCATTTT.

V usage is TRBV5-5 and J usage is TRBJ1-1, with TRBD1 as a possible D gene (5 bases). The CDR3 spans 15 residues. Deletions cut 4 bases from V and 5 bases from J, with 18 bases between. The germline CDR1 and CDR2 sequences are SGHKS and YYEKEE (reference sequence). The CDR3 is CASSQHGAGRTEAFF. In DNA, the CDR3 is TGTGCCAGCAGCCAACACGGAGCAGGGAGAACTGAAGCTTTCTTT.

V gene TRBV19 combines with J gene TRBJ1-2; perhaps TRBD1 as D (6 bases). The V end lost 1 base, the J end lost 4 bases, and 10 bases lay between the germline ends. This CDR3 spans 14 amino acids. Germline CDR1 LNHDA, CDR2 SQIVND (reference sequence). The CDR3 sequence: CASSIGQAGYGYTF. As DNA, the CDR3 is TGTGCCAGTAGTATAGGACAGGCGGGCTATGGCTACACCTTC.

The sample holds a few counts of this clone. This chain links TRBV3-1 (or the pseudogene TRBV3-2) with TRBJ2-1; 11 bases agree with TRBD2. Unmatched junction bases numbered 7, after V lost 2 bases and J lost 7 bases. Looked up from germline, CDR1 is LGHDT and CDR2 is YNNKEL (reference sequence). The CDR3 is made up of 16 amino acids. The CDR3 DNA reads TGTGCCAGCAGCCAACCTAGCGGGAGGAGGGTGAATGAGCAGTTCTTC. Protein: CASSQPSGRRVNEQFF.

The chain recombines TRBV19 with TRBJ1-1; D remains ambiguous. The V end was cut by 3 bases, the J end by 10 bases, with 21 bases between. This CDR3 is 15 amino acids long. Germline CDR1 reads LNHDA; CDR2 reads SQIVND (reference sequence). The CDR3 is CASSITGEAAAGAFF. CDR3 coding DNA: TGTGCCAGTAGTATTACCGGGGAGGCCGCTGCGGGAGCTTTCTTT.

The CDR3 is CASTPASGAGMGANEKLFF. The CDR3 DNA reads as TGTGCCAGCACCCCTGCCTCGGGGGCCGGCATGGGGGCTAATGAAAAACTGTTTTTT. V is TRBV28 and J is TRBJ1-4, with D tentatively TRBD1 (6 bases). Trimming removed 7 bases from V and 3 bases from J, with 27 bases in between. CDR1 and CDR2 (germline): MDHEN, SYDVKM. The CDR3 extends over 19 amino acids.

The rearrangement joins TRBV10-3 to TRBJ2-1; 9 positions agree with TRBD2. CDR3 size: 15 residues. V gave up 4 bases and J gave up 2 bases; unmatched junction bases: 3. Germline V CDR1 and CDR2: ENHRY, SYGVKD. CDR3 in amino acids: CAISVASGTYNEQFF. DNA for the CDR3: TGTGCCATCAGTGTGGCTAGCGGGACCTACAATGAGCAGTTCTTC.

The chain carries TRBV19 and TRBJ1-1; D is uncertain. V lost 7 bases to trimming and J lost 0 bases, with 9 bases between them. Germline assignment: CDR1 LNHDA and CDR2 SQIVND (reference sequence). The CDR3 is 13 amino acids. The CDR3 nucleotides are TGTGCCAGTACTTTGGTGCTGAACACTGAAGCTTTCTTT. Its protein is CASTLVLNTEAFF.